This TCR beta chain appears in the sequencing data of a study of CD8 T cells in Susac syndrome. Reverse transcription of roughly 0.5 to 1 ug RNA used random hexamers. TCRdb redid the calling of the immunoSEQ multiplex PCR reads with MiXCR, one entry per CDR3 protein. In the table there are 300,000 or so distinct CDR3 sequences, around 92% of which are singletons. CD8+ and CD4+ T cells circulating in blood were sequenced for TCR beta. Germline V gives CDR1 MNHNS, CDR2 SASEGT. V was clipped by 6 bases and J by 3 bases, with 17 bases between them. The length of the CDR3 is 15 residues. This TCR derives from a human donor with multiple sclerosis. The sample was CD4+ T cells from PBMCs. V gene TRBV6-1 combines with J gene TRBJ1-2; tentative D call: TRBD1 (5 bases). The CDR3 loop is CASRGVRGADYGYTF. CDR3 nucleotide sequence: TGTGCCAGCAGAGGAGTTCGGGGCGCGGACTATGGCTACACCTTC.